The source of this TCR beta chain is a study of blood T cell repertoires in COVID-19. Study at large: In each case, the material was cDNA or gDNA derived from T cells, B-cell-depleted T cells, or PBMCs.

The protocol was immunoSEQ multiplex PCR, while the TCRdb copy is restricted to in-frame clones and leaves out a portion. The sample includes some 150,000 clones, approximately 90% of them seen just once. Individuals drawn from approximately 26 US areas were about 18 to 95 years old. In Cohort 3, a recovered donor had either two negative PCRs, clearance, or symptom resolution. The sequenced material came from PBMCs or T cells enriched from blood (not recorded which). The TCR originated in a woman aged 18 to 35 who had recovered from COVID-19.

DNA of the CDR3: TGTGCCAGCTTCGGAGCCTACGAGCAGTACTTC. Translating gives CASFGAYEQYF. The genes are TRBV2 and TRBJ2-7, with D uncertain. Germline V lookup: CDR1 SNHLY, CDR2 FYNNEI. The CDR3 spans 11 residues. The V and J ends lost 8 bases and 2 bases respectively, with 7 bases between them.